This TCR beta chain was profiled in a study of identical twins. Template switching supplied a universal primer site; unique molecular identifiers were carried on the cDNA. TCRdb analysed the 5' RACE reads with MiXCR anew, one entry per CDR3 protein. The profile shows some 1,600,000 distinct CDR3 sequences, roughly 35% of them singletons. Study results and limitations: Donors were not followed over many years; analysis was cross-sectional. Insertions were reduced in abundant cord blood beta clonotypes but not in memory repertoires. Recombination models fit unrelated individuals' TCR alpha sharing but underestimated twins'.

With regard to this clonotype: Antigen unknown.

CDR3 length: 17 residues. V gave up 6 bases and J gave up 4 bases; unmatched junction bases: 11. In germline, CDR1 is LGHDT, CDR2 YNNKEL (reference sequence). Material for sequencing was cord blood. This receptor was identified in a newborn girl in good health. The gene calls are TRBV3-1 and TRBJ2-1, with 11 bases fitting TRBD2. The CDR3 spells CASSDLAGGPGYNEQFF. The CDR3 DNA reads as TGTGCCAGCAGTGACCTAGCGGGGGGCCCAGGTTACAATGAGCAGTTCTTC.